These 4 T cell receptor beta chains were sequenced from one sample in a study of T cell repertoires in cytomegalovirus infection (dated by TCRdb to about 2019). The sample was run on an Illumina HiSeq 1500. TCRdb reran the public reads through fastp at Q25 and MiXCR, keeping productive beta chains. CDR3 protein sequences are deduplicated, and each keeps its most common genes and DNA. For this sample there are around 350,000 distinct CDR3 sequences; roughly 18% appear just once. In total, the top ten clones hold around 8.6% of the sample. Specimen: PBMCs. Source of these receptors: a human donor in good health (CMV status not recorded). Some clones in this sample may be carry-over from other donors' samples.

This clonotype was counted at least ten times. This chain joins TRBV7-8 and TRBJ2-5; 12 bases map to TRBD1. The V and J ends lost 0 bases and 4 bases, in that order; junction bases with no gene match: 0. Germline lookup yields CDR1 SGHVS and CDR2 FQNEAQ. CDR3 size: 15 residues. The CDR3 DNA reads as TGTGCCAGCAGCTTAGCGGGACAGGGGGCAGAGACCCAGTACTTC. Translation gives CASSLAGQGAETQYF.

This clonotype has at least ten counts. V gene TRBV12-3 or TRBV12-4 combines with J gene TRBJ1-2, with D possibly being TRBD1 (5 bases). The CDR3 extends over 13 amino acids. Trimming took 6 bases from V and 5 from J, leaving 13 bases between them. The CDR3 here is CASSLGVAYGYTF. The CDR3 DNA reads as TGTGCCAGCAGCCTAGGGGTTGCATATGGCTACACCTTC.

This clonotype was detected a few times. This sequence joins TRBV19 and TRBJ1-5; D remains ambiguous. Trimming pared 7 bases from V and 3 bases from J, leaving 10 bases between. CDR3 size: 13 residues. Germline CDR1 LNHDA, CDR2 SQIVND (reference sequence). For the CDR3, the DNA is TGTGCCAGTAACAGATATATCAATCAGCCCCAGCATTTT. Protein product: CASNRYINQPQHF.

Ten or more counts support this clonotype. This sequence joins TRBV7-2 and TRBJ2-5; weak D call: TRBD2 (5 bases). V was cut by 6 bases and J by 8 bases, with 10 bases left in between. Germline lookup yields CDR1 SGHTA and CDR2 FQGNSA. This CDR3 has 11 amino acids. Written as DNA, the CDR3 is TGTGCCAGCAGTTCCGCGGGTACCCAGTACTTC. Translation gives CASSSAGTQYF. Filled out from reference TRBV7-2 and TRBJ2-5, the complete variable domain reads GAGVSQSPSNKVTEKGKDVELRCDPISGHTALYWYRQSLGQGLEFLIYFQGNSAPDKSGLPSDRFSAERTGGSVSTLTIQRTQQEDSAVYLCASSSAGTQYFGPGTRLLVL.